The next 14 T cell receptor beta chains were all read from a single sample in a study of beta chain features in type 1 diabetes. Study-wide points: In all four CD4+ subsets, TCRB CDR3 length was significantly, moderately reduced in type 1 diabetes.

What was sequenced were expressed TCRB transcripts, since all of the isolated RNA had been reverse transcribed. Using immunoSEQ multiplex PCR, the repertoire was profiled, and TCRdb retains in-frame clones only, with some absent. There are roughly 150,000 clones in the sample; approximately 8.7% occur only once, and about 0.65% lies in the top ten. Their cognate antigens are unknown. The sample was central memory CD4+ T cells from blood. The source is a woman in her twenties or thirties with type 1 diabetes.

This clone was seen more than once but under ten times. The rearrangement links TRBV2 to TRBJ2-1; no firm D call. Germline V gene sequence: CDR1 SNHLY, CDR2 FYNNEI. The CDR3 is 13 amino acids. V was pared by 4 bases and J by 3 bases, with 7 bases between. The CDR3 reads CASSVEYYNEQFF. For the CDR3, the DNA is TGTGCCAGCAGTGTAGAGTACTACAATGAGCAGTTCTTC.

This clone showed up just a few times. The chain joins TRBV15 to TRBJ1-1, with D possibly matching TRBD1 (5 bases). Looked up from germline, CDR1 is LNHNV and CDR2 is YYDKDF (reference sequence). Trimming left V 2 bases short and J 6 bases short, with 13 bases between. CDR3 size: 14 residues. The CDR3 DNA reads as TGTGCCACCAGCAGACCTCGCGGGACCTCTGAAGCTTTCTTT. Protein product: CATSRPRGTSEAFF.

The chain recombines TRBV18 with TRBJ1-1; TRBD1 matches at 8 bases. The germline V gene has CDR1 KGHSH and CDR2 LQKENI. V shed 6 bases, J shed 0 bases, and the junction held 9 bases outside the gene matches. The CDR3 sequence is 16 residues long. CDR3 nucleotide sequence: TGTGCCAGCTCCCGGACAGGGTTCCCCATGAACACTGAAGCTTTCTTT. Translating gives CASSRTGFPMNTEAFF.

In DNA, the CDR3 is TGTGCCAGCAGCGTAATGGAGGCCTTTGGGGATACGCAGTATTTT. Its translation: CASSVMEAFGDTQYF. The V call is TRBV9, the J call TRBJ2-3; maybe TRBD2 (5 bases). This CDR3 is 15 amino acids long. Germline V gives CDR1 SGDLS, CDR2 YYNGEE. Trimming stripped 1 base from V and 6 bases from J, with 15 bases between.

In this sample, this clone turned up a few times. This chain uses TRBV5-1 with TRBJ2-1; D not certain. V gave up 2 bases and J gave up 4 bases, with 13 bases separating them. Germline V gene lookup returns CDR1 SGHRS and CDR2 YFSETQ. The CDR3 extends over 15 amino acids. The CDR3 protein is CASSFMAGTYNEQFF. CDR3 DNA: TGCGCCAGCAGCTTTATGGCAGGAACGTACAATGAGCAGTTCTTC. Using reference TRBV5-1 and TRBJ2-1 for the parts outside the CDR3, the full variable domain is KAGVTQTPRYLIKTRGQQVTLSCSPISGHRSVSWYQQTPGQGLQFLFEYFSETQRNKGNFPGRFSGRQFSNSRSEMNVSTLELGDSALYLCASSFMAGTYNEQFFGPGTRLTVL.

This clone was counted a few times. The chain recombines TRBV6-1 with TRBJ1-5; no definite D call. V lost 5 bases and J 6 bases, leaving 11 bases between the germline ends. Germline V gives CDR1 MNHNS, CDR2 SASEGT. This CDR3 comprises 13 residues. The CDR3 DNA reads TGTGCCAGCAGTCGGGGAGAAGGTCAGCCCCAGCATTTT. Its translation: CASSRGEGQPQHF.

The V call is TRBV7-3, the J call TRBJ2-3, with 10 bases matching TRBD2. The germline gives CDR1 SGHTA, CDR2 FQGTGA. The CDR3 runs to 17 residues. With 1 base clipped from V and 5 bases from J, the junction kept 9 bases outside the gene matches. CDR3 bases: TGTGCCAGCAGCTTAAGGACTAGCGGTACCGGGGGAGATACGCAGTATTTT. Translated, it gives CASSLRTSGTGGDTQYF.

This clone was observed a few times. V and J are TRBV2 and TRBJ2-2; unclear D gene. This CDR3 region has 12 residues. CDR1 is SNHLY and CDR2 is FYNNEI in the germline V gene. V lost 3 bases to trimming and J lost 7 bases, with 6 bases between them. The CDR3 loop is CASSDSGGELFF. CDR3 sequence (DNA): TGTGCCAGCAGTGACAGTGGCGGGGAGCTGTTTTTT.

V usage is TRBV11-3 and J usage is TRBJ1-2; D gene unclear. Trimming pared 6 bases from V and 1 base from J, leaving 9 bases between. Per the germline V gene, CDR1 is SGHNT and CDR2 is YENEEA. The CDR3 sequence is 13 residues long. CDR3 in amino acids: CASSTTFNYGYTF. CDR3 nucleotide sequence: TGTGCCAGCAGTACAACCTTTAACTATGGCTACACCTTC.

This clone was found a few times. The chain combines TRBV14 with TRBJ2-3, with 9 nucleotides matching TRBD1. The CDR3 has 16 amino acids. J lost 3 bases, V lost 2 bases, and 6 bases had no gene match. Germline CDR1 SGHDN, CDR2 FVKESK. The CDR3 DNA reads as TGTGCCAGCAGCCAATTCCGGGACAGGGTGACAGATACGCAGTATTTT. Protein: CASSQFRDRVTDTQYF.

On this clone: This CDR3 is also generated by other DNA sequences in the sample. V gene TRBV30 combines with J gene TRBJ1-1; TRBD1 matches at 9 bases. The trim removed 4 bases at V and 3 bases at J, leaving 3 bases unmatched. There are 13 residues in the CDR3. CDR1 GTSNPN and CDR2 SVGIG come from the germline V gene (reference sequence). DNA of the CDR3: TGTGCCTGGACGAGGGACAGGGACACTGAAGCTTTCTTT. Translated: CAWTRDRDTEAFF.

A few counts support this clone. The rearrangement uses TRBV29-1 and TRBJ2-1, with 9 nucleotides matching TRBD2. This CDR3 has 18 amino acids. Germline CDR1 is SQVTM and CDR2 is ANQGSEA. Trimming took 4 bases from V and 4 from J; bases not matched to a gene: 17. The CDR3 DNA sequence: TGCAGCGTTGGAGACCCTGCGAGGCGGGAGGGGTTTTACAATGAGCAGTTCTTC. Its translation: CSVGDPARREGFYNEQFF.

CDR3 sequence reads: CSVKGAGPDEQFF. The CDR3 nucleotides are TGCAGCGTTAAAGGGGCCGGTCCGGATGAGCAGTTCTTC. This chain connects TRBV29-1 to TRBJ2-1; TRBD1 might be the D (5 bases). This CDR3 is 13 amino acids long. Deletions cut 5 bases from V and 8 bases from J, with 16 bases between. Per germline, CDR1 SQVTM and CDR2 ANQGSEA.

This clone was recorded a few times. This chain links TRBV4-1 with TRBJ2-7, with TRBD1 identical over 7 bases. The germline gives CDR1 MGHRA, CDR2 YSYEKL. CDR3 length equals 17 residues. Unmatched junction bases numbered 11, after V lost 1 base and J lost 2 bases. The CDR3 nucleotides are TGCGCCAGCAGCCAAGGGGCTACGACAGGGTGGGCCTACGAGCAGTACTTC. It encodes CASSQGATTGWAYEQYF.